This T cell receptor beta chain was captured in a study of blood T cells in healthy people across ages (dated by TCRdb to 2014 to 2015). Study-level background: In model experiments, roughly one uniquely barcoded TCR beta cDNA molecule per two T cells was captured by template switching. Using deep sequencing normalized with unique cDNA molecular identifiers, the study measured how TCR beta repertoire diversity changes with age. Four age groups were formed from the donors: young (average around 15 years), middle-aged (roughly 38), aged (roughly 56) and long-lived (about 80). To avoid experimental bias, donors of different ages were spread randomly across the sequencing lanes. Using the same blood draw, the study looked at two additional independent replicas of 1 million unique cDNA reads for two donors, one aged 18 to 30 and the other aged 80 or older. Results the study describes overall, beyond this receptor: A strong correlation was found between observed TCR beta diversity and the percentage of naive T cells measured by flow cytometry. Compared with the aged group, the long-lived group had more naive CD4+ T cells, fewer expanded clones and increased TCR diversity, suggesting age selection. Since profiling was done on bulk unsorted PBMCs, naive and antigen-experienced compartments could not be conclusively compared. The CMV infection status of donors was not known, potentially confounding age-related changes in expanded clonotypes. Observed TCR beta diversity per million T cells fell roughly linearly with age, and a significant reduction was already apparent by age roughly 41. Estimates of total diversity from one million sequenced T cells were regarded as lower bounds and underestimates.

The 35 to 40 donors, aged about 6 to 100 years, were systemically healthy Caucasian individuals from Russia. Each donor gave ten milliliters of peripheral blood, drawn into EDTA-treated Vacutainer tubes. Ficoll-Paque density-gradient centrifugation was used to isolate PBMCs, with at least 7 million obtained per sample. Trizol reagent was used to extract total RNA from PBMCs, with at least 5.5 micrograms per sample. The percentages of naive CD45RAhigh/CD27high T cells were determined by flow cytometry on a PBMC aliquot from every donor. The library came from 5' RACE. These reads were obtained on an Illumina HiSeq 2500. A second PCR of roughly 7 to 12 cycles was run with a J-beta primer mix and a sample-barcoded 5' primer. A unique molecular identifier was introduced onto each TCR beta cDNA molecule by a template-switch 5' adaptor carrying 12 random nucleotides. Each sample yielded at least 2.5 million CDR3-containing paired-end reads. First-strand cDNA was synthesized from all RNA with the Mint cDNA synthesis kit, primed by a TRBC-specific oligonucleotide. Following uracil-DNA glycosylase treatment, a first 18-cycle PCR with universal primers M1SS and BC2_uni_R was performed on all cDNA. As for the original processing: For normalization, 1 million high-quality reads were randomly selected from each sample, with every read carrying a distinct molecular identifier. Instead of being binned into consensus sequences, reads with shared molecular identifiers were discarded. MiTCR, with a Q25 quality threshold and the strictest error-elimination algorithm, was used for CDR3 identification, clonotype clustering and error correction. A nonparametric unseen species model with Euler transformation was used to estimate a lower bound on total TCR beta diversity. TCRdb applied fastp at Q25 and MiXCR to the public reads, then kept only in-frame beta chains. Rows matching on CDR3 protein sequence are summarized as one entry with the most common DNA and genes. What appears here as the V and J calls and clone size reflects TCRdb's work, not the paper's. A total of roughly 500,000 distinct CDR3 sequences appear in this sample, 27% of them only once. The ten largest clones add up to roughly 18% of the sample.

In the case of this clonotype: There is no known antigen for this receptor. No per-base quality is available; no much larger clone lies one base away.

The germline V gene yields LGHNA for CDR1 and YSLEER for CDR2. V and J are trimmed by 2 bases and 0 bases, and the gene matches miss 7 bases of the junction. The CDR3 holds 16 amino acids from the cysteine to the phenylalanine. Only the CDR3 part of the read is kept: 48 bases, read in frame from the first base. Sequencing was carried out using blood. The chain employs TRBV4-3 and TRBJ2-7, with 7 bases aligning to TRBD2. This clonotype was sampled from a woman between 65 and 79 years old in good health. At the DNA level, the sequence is TGCGCCAGCAGCCAATGGGAGGGGCCATCCTCCTACGAGCAGTACTTC. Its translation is CASSQWEGPSSYEQYF.